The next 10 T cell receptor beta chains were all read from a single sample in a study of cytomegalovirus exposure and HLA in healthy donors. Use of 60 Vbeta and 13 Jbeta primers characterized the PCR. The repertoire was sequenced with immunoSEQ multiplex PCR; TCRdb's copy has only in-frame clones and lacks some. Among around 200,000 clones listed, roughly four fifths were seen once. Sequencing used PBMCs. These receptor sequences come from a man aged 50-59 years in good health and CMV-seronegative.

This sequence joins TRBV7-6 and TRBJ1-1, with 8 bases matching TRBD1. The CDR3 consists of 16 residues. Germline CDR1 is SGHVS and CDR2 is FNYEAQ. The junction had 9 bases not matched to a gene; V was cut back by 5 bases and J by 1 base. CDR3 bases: TGTGCCAGCAGCCCACAAGGACAGGGAGGGAACACTGAAGCTTTCTTT. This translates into CASSPQGQGGNTEAFF.

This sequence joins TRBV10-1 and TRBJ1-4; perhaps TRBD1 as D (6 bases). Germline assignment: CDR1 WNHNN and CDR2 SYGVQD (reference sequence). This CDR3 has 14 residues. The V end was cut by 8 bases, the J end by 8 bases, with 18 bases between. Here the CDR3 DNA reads TGCGCCAGCCCCACCCCGGGACATTCAGAAAAACTGTTTTTT. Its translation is CASPTPGHSEKLFF.

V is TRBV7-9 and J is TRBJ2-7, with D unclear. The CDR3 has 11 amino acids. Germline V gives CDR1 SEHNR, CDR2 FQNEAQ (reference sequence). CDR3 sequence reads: CVQFGAYEQYF. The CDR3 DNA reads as TGTGTACAATTCGGAGCCTACGAGCAGTACTTC.

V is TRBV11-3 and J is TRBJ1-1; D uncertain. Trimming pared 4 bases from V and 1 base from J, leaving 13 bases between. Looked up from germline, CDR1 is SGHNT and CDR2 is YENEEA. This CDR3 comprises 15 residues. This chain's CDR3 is CASSCPESANTEAFF. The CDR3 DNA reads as TGTGCCAGCAGCTGCCCAGAATCTGCGAACACTGAAGCTTTCTTT.

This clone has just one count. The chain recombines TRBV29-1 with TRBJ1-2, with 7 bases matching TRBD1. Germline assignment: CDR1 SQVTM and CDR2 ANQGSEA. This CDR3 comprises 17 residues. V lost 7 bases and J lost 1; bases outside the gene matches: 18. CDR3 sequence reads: CSATMTGRSLNNYGYTF. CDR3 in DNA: TGCAGCGCCACGATGACAGGGAGATCGCTGAATAACTATGGCTACACCTTC.

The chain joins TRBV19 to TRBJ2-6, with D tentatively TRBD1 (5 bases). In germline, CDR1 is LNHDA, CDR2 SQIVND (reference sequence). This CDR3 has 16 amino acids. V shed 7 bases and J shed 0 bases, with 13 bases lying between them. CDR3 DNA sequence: TGTGCCAGTAAACCAGGGCCCATCTCTGGGGCCAACGTCCTGACTTTC. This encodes CASKPGPISGANVLTF.

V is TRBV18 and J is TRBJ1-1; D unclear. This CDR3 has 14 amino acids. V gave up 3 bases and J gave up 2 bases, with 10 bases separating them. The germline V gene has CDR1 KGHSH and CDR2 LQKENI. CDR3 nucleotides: TGTGCCAGCTCACCGACAAAGTCTAACACTGAAGCTTTCTTT. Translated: CASSPTKSNTEAFF.

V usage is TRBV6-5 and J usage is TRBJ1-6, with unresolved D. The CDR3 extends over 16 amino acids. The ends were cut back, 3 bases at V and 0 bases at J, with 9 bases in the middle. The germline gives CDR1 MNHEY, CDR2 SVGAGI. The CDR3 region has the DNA TGTGCCAGCAGTTATAACGGGGACTCCTATAATTCACCCCTCCACTTT. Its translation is CASSYNGDSYNSPLHF.

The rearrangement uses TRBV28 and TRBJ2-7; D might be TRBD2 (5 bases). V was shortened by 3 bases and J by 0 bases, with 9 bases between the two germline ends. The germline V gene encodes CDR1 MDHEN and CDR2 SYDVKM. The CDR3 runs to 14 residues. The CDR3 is CASSFRGSSYEQYF. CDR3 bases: TGTGCCAGCAGTTTTCGAGGGAGCTCCTACGAGCAGTACTTC.

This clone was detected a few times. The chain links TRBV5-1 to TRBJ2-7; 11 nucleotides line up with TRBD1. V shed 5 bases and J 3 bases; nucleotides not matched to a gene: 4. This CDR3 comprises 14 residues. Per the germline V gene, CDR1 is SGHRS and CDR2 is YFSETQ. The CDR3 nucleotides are TGCGCCAGCAGTCCCGGGACAGGGGGCTACGAGCAGTACTTC. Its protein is CASSPGTGGYEQYF.